This TCR beta chain came from a study of a mutant IDH1 vaccine in newly diagnosed glioma (dated by TCRdb to the early 2020s). About the full investigation: Of the roughly 34 treated patients, roughly 62% were male and around 40% were female, and the mean age was approximately 40 years. Before enrollment, patients had received standard therapy of radiotherapy alone, temozolomide alone, or radiochemotherapy with temozolomide; most received the combination. Peripheral blood samples were drawn at six visits, namely V03 (baseline), V05, V07, V10, V12 and V13. Longitudinal TCRB deep sequencing was done for 25 treated patients, wherever samples were available for exploratory analyses.

In the case of this clone: The antigen it recognizes is unknown. Within one base of it there is no much larger clone, and no base qualities were kept.

Broad study findings and their caveats: It was noted by the authors that analyses of patient blood samples could not be reproduced owing to sample limitations. PBMC samples for TCRB deep sequencing were selected based on availability. Changes in the top peripheral T cell clonotypes picked up by TCRB sequencing did not appear to be linked to pseudoprogression. Immune responses induced by the vaccine were seen in roughly 92% of patients across multiple MHC alleles.

This specimen's time point label, interpreted: baseline, week 1 (first vaccination visit). Taken with the paper, the label for treatment or condition translates to: pre-vaccination baseline after standard-of-care therapy. Newly diagnosed WHO grade 3 or 4 IDH1-mutant astrocytomas showing loss of nuclear ATRX were present in the donors. The samples were drawn from NOA16, a multicentre, single-arm, open-label phase I trial in Germany that tested a mutant IDH1 peptide vaccine in humans for the first time. For immunogenicity testing, the blood drawn at visit V03 was used as the baseline sample. Genomic DNA for TCRB sequencing was isolated from EDTA blood with the DNeasy Blood and Tissue Kit. The library came from the immunoSEQ multiplex PCR assay. Rearranged TCR beta chain sequences were amplified using the hsTCRB Kit according to the manufacturer's protocol. An Illumina MiSeq was used to sequence the TCRB libraries. Processing in the source paper ran as follows. The kit vendor's proprietary platform handled demultiplexing, trimming and gene mapping. The source is immuneACCESS, and TCRdb retained only in-frame sequences with V and J called. Part of the clones is not carried over; for the studies checked, unresolved V genes explain less than half of this, and the remainder is unexplained. V and J calls and clone size are as listed in that table; D and trimming were resolved from the DNA. The sample table records approximately 54,000 clones; about four fifths of these occur just once. Roughly 19% of the sample is in the top ten clones.

CDR1 LGHNA and CDR2 YSLEER were looked up in the germline V gene. There are 17 amino acids in the CDR3, from cysteine to phenylalanine inclusive. CDR3 DNA is the only sequence kept; it has 51 bases, read in frame from the first base. The junction shows trimming of 0 bases on V and 1 base on J, and the gene matches do not reach 6 bases of it. The source material was PBMCs, sampled from a glioma patient treated with radiotherapy, temozolomide or both. The chain was built from TRBV4-3 and TRBJ2-1, with 7 bases matching TRBD2. This TCR was sampled from a man between 18 and 35 years old with glioma. The sequence in DNA is TGCGCCAGCAGCCAAGATCTTCCTAGCGGTTCCTACAATGAGCAGTTCTTC. The translation is CASSQDLPSGSYNEQFF.